These T cell receptor beta chains were read from a single sample in a study of T cell responses to AZD1222 COVID-19 vaccine. TCRdb keeps only in-frame clones here, not all; method: immunoSEQ multiplex PCR. The table shows roughly 100,000 clones, with around 87% occurring only once. The sequencing used peripheral blood, collected 28 days after the second AZD1222 dose. The receptors were sampled from an adult who received the AZD1222 COVID-19 vaccine. Both conserved end residues are part of each CDR3. A D gene is named only where the DNA matches it firmly. The size field is filled for only some rows; it gives once, few, many or a size class.

V gene: TRBV2
clone size: .
J gene: TRBJ2-6
D gene: .
CDR3 protein: CASGPFSGANVLTF
CDR3 DNA: TGTGCCAGCGGCCCCTTCTCTGGGGCCAACGTCCTGACTTTC

V gene: TRBV5-1
clone size: .
J gene: TRBJ2-5
D gene: .
CDR3 protein: CASSFYFGFQETQYF
CDR3 DNA: TGCGCCAGCAGCTTTTATTTCGGGTTTCAAGAGACCCAGTACTTC

V gene: TRBV19
clone size: .
J gene: TRBJ1-1
D gene: .
CDR3 protein: CASSINFNTEAFF
CDR3 DNA: TGTGCCAGTAGTATAAACTTCAACACTGAAGCTTTCTTT

V gene: TRBV19
clone size: .
J gene: TRBJ2-2
D gene: .
CDR3 protein: CASRSELTGELFF
CDR3 DNA: TGTGCCAGTCGGTCGGAACTCACCGGGGAGCTGTTTTTT

V gene: TRBV7-3
clone size: .
J gene: TRBJ2-3
D gene: TRBD1
CDR3 protein: CASSLFGDRTDTQYF
CDR3 DNA: TGTGCCAGCAGCTTATTTGGGGACAGGACAGATACGCAGTATTTT

V gene: TRBV29-1
clone size: .
J gene: TRBJ2-1
D gene: .
CDR3 protein: CSALDESSYNEQFF
CDR3 DNA: TGCAGCGCCTTGGACGAGAGCTCCTACAATGAGCAGTTCTTC

V gene: TRBV10-3
clone size: .
J gene: TRBJ2-7
D gene: TRBD2
CDR3 protein: CATIPSGGLLEQYF
CDR3 DNA: TGTGCCACCATTCCTAGCGGGGGCCTCCTGGAGCAGTACTTC

V gene: TRBV5-5
clone size: once
J gene: TRBJ1-4
D gene: .
CDR3 protein: CASSLIVGRGDEKLFF
CDR3 DNA: TGTGCCAGCAGCTTAATAGTGGGGAGAGGAGATGAAAAACTGTTTTTT

V gene: TRBV18
clone size: .
J gene: TRBJ2-2
D gene: TRBD1
CDR3 protein: CASSPRTGTTGELFF
CDR3 DNA: TGTGCCAGCTCACCACGGACAGGGACCACCGGGGAGCTGTTTTTT

V gene: TRBV28
clone size: few
J gene: TRBJ1-6
D gene: .
CDR3 protein: CASRPTGSYNSPLHF
CDR3 DNA: TGTGCCAGCAGACCTACAGGGTCCTATAATTCACCCCTCCACTTT

V gene: TRBV7-7
clone size: few
J gene: TRBJ2-6
D gene: TRBD1
CDR3 protein: CASSPFGTAFSGANVLTF
CDR3 DNA: TGTGCTAGCAGCCCATTCGGGACAGCCTTCTCTGGGGCCAACGTCCTGACTTTC

V gene: TRBV15
clone size: .
J gene: TRBJ1-5
D gene: .
CDR3 protein: CATSRPPRGGEGQPQHF
CDR3 DNA: TGTGCCACCAGCAGACCCCCGAGAGGGGGGGAAGGTCAGCCCCAGCATTTT

V gene: TRBV6-1
clone size: .
J gene: TRBJ1-5
D gene: .
CDR3 protein: CASSEGWRHGNQPQHF
CDR3 DNA: TGTGCCAGCAGTGAAGGATGGAGGCATGGCAATCAGCCCCAGCATTTT

V gene: TRBV7-2
clone size: once
J gene: TRBJ2-5
D gene: .
CDR3 protein: CASSLAAGYPETQYF
CDR3 DNA: TGTGCCAGCAGCTTAGCGGCGGGTTACCCAGAGACCCAGTACTTC

V gene: TRBV5-1
clone size: .
J gene: TRBJ1-1
D gene: .
CDR3 protein: CASSLGGSLSAEAFF
CDR3 DNA: TGCGCCAGCAGCCTGGGGGGGAGTTTGTCTGCTGAAGCTTTCTTT

V gene: TRBV6-5
clone size: .
J gene: TRBJ2-1
D gene: TRBD2
CDR3 protein: CASSYFKTSGSDEQFF
CDR3 DNA: TGTGCCAGCAGTTACTTCAAGACTAGCGGGAGTGATGAGCAGTTCTTC

V gene: TRBV5-4
clone size: .
J gene: TRBJ2-1
D gene: TRBD2
CDR3 protein: CASRTSGSPAYGEQFF
CDR3 DNA: TGTGCCAGCAGGACTAGCGGGAGTCCCGCATACGGTGAGCAGTTCTTC

V gene: TRBV6-5
clone size: .
J gene: TRBJ2-1
D gene: TRBD2
CDR3 protein: CASSLAGGAYNEQFF
CDR3 DNA: TGTGCCAGCAGCCTAGCGGGAGGGGCCTACAATGAGCAGTTCTTC

V gene: TRBV7-9
clone size: .
J gene: TRBJ2-7
D gene: .
CDR3 protein: CASSLVSHREGEQYF
CDR3 DNA: TGTGCCAGCAGCTTAGTTTCCCACAGGGAGGGCGAGCAGTACTTC

V gene: TRBV20-1
clone size: .
J gene: TRBJ2-5
D gene: .
CDR3 protein: CSAHLQETQYF
CDR3 DNA: TGCAGCGCCCACTTACAAGAGACCCAGTACTTC

V gene: TRBV6-1
clone size: .
J gene: TRBJ2-1
D gene: .
CDR3 protein: CASSEALQLTSYNEQFF
CDR3 DNA: TGTGCCAGCAGTGAAGCGCTTCAACTAACCTCCTACAATGAGCAGTTCTTC

V gene: TRBV2
clone size: .
J gene: TRBJ2-5
D gene: .
CDR3 protein: CASTGGVGGETQYF
CDR3 DNA: TGTGCCAGCACCGGAGGAGTGGGTGGGGAGACCCAGTACTTC

V gene: TRBV5-1
clone size: .
J gene: TRBJ2-3
D gene: .
CDR3 protein: CASSLALGDTQYF
CDR3 DNA: TGCGCCAGCAGCTTGGCCTTGGGAGATACGCAGTATTTT

V gene: TRBV28
clone size: .
J gene: TRBJ2-3
D gene: .
CDR3 protein: CASSLTDTQYF
CDR3 DNA: TGTGCCAGCAGTTTAACGGATACGCAGTATTTT

V gene: TRBV18
clone size: .
J gene: TRBJ1-5
D gene: .
CDR3 protein: CASSPPGDRGNQPQHF
CDR3 DNA: TGTGCCAGCTCACCACCGGGAGATAGGGGCAATCAGCCCCAGCATTTT

V gene: TRBV3-1/TRBV3-2
clone size: .
J gene: TRBJ2-7
D gene: TRBD2
CDR3 protein: CASSPGLAGVGEQYF
CDR3 DNA: TGTGCCAGCAGCCCGGGACTAGCGGGAGTGGGGGAGCAGTACTTC

V gene: TRBV7-9
clone size: .
J gene: TRBJ1-2
D gene: .
CDR3 protein: CASSLGQNNYGYTF
CDR3 DNA: TGTGCCAGCAGCTTAGGACAGAATAACTATGGCTACACCTTC